This T cell receptor beta chain was recorded in a study of OX40 agonist ivuxolimab in advanced cancers. Whole-study results and caveats: Normalized T-cell clonal expansion was also low in a subset of nonresponders.

Data came from immunoSEQ multiplex PCR; TCRdb stores just in-frame clones and leaves some out. The top ten clones hold roughly 0.72% of a sample with roughly 80,000 clones, 90% of them seen once. CDR3 length: 18 amino acids. Germline CDR1 reads SEHNR; CDR2 reads FQNEAQ (reference sequence). The V and J ends lost 5 bases and 6 bases respectively, with 26 bases between them. Points on this clone: The target antigen is unknown.

The V and J genes are TRBV7-9 and TRBJ2-1; D not resolved. This receptor was taken from an adult with an advanced solid tumor such as melanoma, head and neck, liver or kidney cancer. The sample was CD4+ or CD8+ T cells sorted from blood, taken in a trial of the OX40 agonist ivuxolimab. CDR3 coding DNA: TGTGCCAGCAGCCAGTTAAGGAGAGTCACCCAGGCACGCAATGAGCAGTTCTTC. This encodes CASSQLRRVTQARNEQFF.